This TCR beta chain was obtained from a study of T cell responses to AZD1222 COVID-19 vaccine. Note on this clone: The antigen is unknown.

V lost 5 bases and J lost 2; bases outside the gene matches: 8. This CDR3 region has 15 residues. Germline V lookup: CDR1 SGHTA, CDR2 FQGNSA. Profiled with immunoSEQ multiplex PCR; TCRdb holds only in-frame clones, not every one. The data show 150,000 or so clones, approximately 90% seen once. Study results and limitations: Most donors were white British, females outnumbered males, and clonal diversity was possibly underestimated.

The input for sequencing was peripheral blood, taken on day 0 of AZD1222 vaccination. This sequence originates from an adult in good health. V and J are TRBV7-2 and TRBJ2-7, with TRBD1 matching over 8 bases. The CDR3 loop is CASSVGQGPTYEQYF. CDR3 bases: TGTGCCAGCAGCGTAGGACAGGGACCTACCTACGAGCAGTACTTC.